Many counts were recorded for the clone carrying this T cell receptor beta chain. The data derive from a study of T cells in Graves' hyperthyroidism and ophthalmopathy. This CDR3 is built from 13 residues. Germline-derived CDR1 and CDR2 are SEHNR and FQNEAQ (reference sequence). The J segment lost 7 bases and the V segment lost 4 bases, leaving 7 bases of the junction unmatched. RNA transcripts gave rise to amplified TCR beta CDR3 regions. Initially, a first-round RT-PCR of the TCR CDR3 employed the HTBI primer set. In TCRdb, the multiplex PCR reads were re-called with MiXCR into one record per CDR3 protein. The sample includes about 480,000 distinct CDR3 sequences, roughly a quarter of them seen just once.

Sequencing used blood. This TCR came from a woman aged 25-40 years with Graves' ophthalmopathy. The chain links TRBV7-9 to TRBJ2-7; 7 nucleotides match TRBD1. The CDR3 sequence: CASSSTGLGEQYF. The CDR3 region has the DNA TGTGCCAGCAGCTCGACAGGGTTAGGTGAGCAGTACTTC. The full variable domain, with the rest looked up from reference TRBV7-9 and TRBJ2-7, is DTGVSQNPRHKITKRGQNVTFRCDPISEHNRLYWYRQTLGQGPEFLTYFQNEAQLEKSRLLSDRFSAERPKGSFSTLEIQRTEQGDSAMYLCASSSTGLGEQYFGPGTRLTVT.